In this sample, the clone carrying this T cell receptor beta chain turned up once. Its target is not known. The data were obtained in a study of radiotherapy plus CTLA-4 blockade in lung cancer. Across the whole study: For 15% to 20% of patients, objective responses occurred, and about 33% had disease control.

TCRdb keeps only in-frame clones here, not all; method: immunoSEQ multiplex PCR. The sample shows roughly 80,000 clones, nearly 75% of them seen only once. Germline CDR1 is SGHRS and CDR2 is YFSETQ. Trimming stripped 2 bases from V and 4 bases from J, with 16 bases between. There are 15 residues in the CDR3. Study-wide results and limits: In blood, TCR clones derived from the tumor expanded after radiotherapy plus ipilimumab.

Those patients who had chemo-refractory metastatic non-small-cell lung cancer were given focal radiation along with CTLA-4 blockade through ipilimumab. The chain uses TRBV5-1 and TRBJ2-7, with D unresolved. This clonotype originated in a human donor with non-small cell lung cancer whose response to radiotherapy plus ipilimumab could not be evaluated. The sample was peripheral blood, taken from a patient treated with radiotherapy plus ipilimumab. The CDR3 reads CASSFVAVTLYEQYF. For the CDR3, the DNA is TGCGCCAGCAGCTTCGTCGCAGTAACATTATACGAGCAGTACTTC.